This TCR beta chain was captured by sequencing in a study of cytomegalovirus exposure and HLA in healthy donors. Use of 60 Vbeta and 13 Jbeta primers characterized the PCR. Data came from immunoSEQ multiplex PCR; TCRdb stores just in-frame clones and leaves some out. Here the sample spans about 63,000 clones, under 85% being singletons. CDR3 length equals 15 residues. Germline values: CDR1 SGHDN, CDR2 FVKESK. The germline V and J ends were trimmed by 1 base and 4 bases, with 13 bases remaining between them. Findings of the study overall: With further analysis later on, most CMV-associated TCR beta chains appeared HLA-restricted.

This clone has more than one count but fewer than ten. The antigen remains undetermined. Sequenced: PBMCs. The chain links TRBV14 to TRBJ2-5; maybe TRBD2 (5 bases). The receptor was isolated from a man aged 45 to 65 in good health and CMV-seronegative. The CDR3 is CASSQVGRVVETQYF. The CDR3 coding sequence is TGTGCCAGCAGCCAAGTGGGGAGAGTTGTAGAGACCCAGTACTTC.